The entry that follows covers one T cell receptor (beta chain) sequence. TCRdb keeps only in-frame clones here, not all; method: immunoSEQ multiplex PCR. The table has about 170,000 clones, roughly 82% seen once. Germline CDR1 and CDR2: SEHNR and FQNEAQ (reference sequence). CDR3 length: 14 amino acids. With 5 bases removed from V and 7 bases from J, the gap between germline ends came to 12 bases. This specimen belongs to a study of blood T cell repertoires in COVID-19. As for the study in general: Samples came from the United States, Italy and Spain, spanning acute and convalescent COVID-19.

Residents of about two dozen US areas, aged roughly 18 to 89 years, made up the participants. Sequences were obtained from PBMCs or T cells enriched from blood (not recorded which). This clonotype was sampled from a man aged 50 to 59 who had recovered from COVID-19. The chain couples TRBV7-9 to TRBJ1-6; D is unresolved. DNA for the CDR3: TGTGCCAGCAGCCCCGCGGGAATGAATTCACCCCTCCACTTT. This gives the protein CASSPAGMNSPLHF.